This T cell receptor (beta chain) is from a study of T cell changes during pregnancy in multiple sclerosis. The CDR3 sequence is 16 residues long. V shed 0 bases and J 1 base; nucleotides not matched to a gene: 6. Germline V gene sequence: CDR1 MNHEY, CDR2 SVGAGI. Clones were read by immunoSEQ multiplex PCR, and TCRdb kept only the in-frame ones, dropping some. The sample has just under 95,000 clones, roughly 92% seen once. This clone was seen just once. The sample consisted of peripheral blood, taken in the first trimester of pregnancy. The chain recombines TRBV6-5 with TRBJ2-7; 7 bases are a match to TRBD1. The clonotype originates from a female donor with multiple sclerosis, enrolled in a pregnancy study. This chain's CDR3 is CASSYSPTGASYEQYF. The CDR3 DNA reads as TGTGCCAGCAGTTACTCTCCCACAGGGGCGTCCTACGAGCAGTACTTC.